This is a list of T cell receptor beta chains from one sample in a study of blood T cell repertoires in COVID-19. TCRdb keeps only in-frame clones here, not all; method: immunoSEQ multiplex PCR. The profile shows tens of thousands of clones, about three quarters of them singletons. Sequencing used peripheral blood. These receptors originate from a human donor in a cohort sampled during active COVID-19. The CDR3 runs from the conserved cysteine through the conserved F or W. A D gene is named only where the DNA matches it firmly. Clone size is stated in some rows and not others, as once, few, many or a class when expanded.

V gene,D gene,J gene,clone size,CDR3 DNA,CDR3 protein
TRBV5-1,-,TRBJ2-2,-,TGCGCCAGCAGCTTATCAGGAGGGAACACCGGGGAGCTGTTTTTT,CASSLSGGNTGELFF
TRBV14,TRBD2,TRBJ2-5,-,TGTGCCAGCAGCCAAGATCCGGGGGGAAAGGCGACCCAGTACTTC,CASSQDPGGKATQYF
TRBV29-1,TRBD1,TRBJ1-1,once,TGCAGCGTCGGCAGGGACAGTAACACTGAAGCTTTCTTT,CSVGRDSNTEAFF
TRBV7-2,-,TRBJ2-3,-,TGTGCCAGCAGCCCGACATCCTCCACAGATACGCAGTATTTT,CASSPTSSTDTQYF
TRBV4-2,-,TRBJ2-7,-,TGTGCCAGCAGCCTTCCCCGAGCGGACCCAGACTACGAGCAGTACTTC,CASSLPRADPDYEQYF
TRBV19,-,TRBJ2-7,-,TGTGCCAGTAGGAAGACAGAGACCTACGAGCAGTACTTC,CASRKTETYEQYF
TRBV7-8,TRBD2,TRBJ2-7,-,TGTGCCAGCAGCGTGACTAGCGCGCGCTCCTACGAGCAGTACTTC,CASSVTSARSYEQYF
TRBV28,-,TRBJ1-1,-,TGTGCCAGCAGCGCTCTAGGAGGTGGGAACACTGAAGCTTTCTTT,CASSALGGGNTEAFF
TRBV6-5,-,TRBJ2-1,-,TGTGCCAGCAGTTTCGTGAATGAGCAGTTCTTC,CASSFVNEQFF
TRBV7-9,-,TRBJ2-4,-,TGTGCCAGCAGCCCGTTTCGAACAGGGGCCAAAAACATTCAGTACTTC,CASSPFRTGAKNIQYF
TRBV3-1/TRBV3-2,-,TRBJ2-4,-,TGTGCCAGCACCAGGGGAACGGCCAAAAACATTCAGTACTTC,CASTRGTAKNIQYF
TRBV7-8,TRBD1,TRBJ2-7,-,TGTGCCAGCAGCCCGGAAGGGGGCCAGGGGCTTGACGAGCAGTACTTC,CASSPEGGQGLDEQYF